This T cell receptor (beta chain) originates from a study of blood T cells in healthy people across ages. CDR3 length: 19 amino acids. Germline CDR1 is SEHNR and CDR2 is FQNEAQ (reference sequence). The junction had 11 bases not matched to a gene; V was cut back by 3 bases and J by 1 base. The study drew donors from healthy Caucasian individuals in Russia aged 6 to 90. Drawn from each donor were about 9 milliliters of peripheral blood. Through a sample-barcoded 5' primer and a J-beta primer mix, a second PCR was run for roughly 7 to 11 cycles. There were at least 3 million CDR3-containing paired-end reads obtained from each sample. TCRdb independently ran MiXCR on the 5' RACE reads; one entry per CDR3 protein. This sample has roughly 700,000 distinct CDR3 sequences, with 20% to 25% found just once. Separately, the same data were catalogued under a study of T cells of mothers and their children.

The gene calls are TRBV7-9 and TRBJ2-2; 10 bases are shared with TRBD2. The TCR sequence derives from a boy younger than 18 in good health. Material for sequencing was blood. The CDR3 loop is CASSLRTSGSLQNTGELFF. The CDR3 region has the DNA TGTGCCAGCAGCTTGAGGACTAGCGGAAGCCTACAGAACACCGGGGAGCTGTTTTTT.